The T cell receptor (beta chain) under discussion was sequenced for a study of T cell responses to AZD1222 COVID-19 vaccine. With regard to this clone: Its antigen is currently unknown.

Second doses that came at about 4 or about 12 weeks were put together. Sequencing used immunoSEQ multiplex PCR; TCRdb keeps in-frame clones, though not all of them. The sample yields fewer than 200,000 clones, 85% to 90% seen once. Study-level points and caveats: Repertoires in all cases were sampled only once the peak T cell response had passed. Recipients of two AZD1222 doses showed rising Spike-specific TCR breadth and depth.

Trimming cost V 1 base and J 13 bases, with 25 bases left between them. The CDR3 covers 16 residues. Germline CDR1 LGHDT, CDR2 YNNKEL (reference sequence). This receptor was identified in an adult who received the AZD1222 COVID-19 vaccine. The chain uses TRBV3-1 (or the pseudogene TRBV3-2) and TRBJ2-5, with D perhaps TRBD2 (7 bases). This sample comprised peripheral blood, obtained 28 days after the second AZD1222 dose. The CDR3, as DNA: TGTGCCAGCAGCCAAGCTCCCGGACTAGGGGGGGACCTCCGGTACTTC. It codes for CASSQAPGLGGDLRYF.